The clone carrying this TCR beta chain was seen ten or more times. Its antigen is as yet unknown. The sample is drawn from a study of T cells in Graves' hyperthyroidism and ophthalmopathy. Findings and limits, study-wide: Most thyroid clonotypes with frequency above 0.001 were detected in blood.

Over 18 months, lack of ophthalmopathy progression marked Graves' hyperthyroidism as stable. In patients aged 18 to 65, hyperthyroidism was newly diagnosed, with duration under 2 months. Lactation, pregnancy, other autoimmune disease or uncontrolled infection excluded patients. CDR1 SQVTM and CDR2 ANQGSEA come from the germline V gene. The CDR3 extends over 14 amino acids. The trim removed 3 bases at V and 4 bases at J, leaving 8 bases unmatched. Amplification yielded TCR beta CDR3 regions, with RNA transcripts as the source. The HTBI set primed first-round TCR CDR3 RT-PCR. One entry per CDR3 protein, called by TCRdb with MiXCR from the multiplex PCR reads. The sample includes 750,000 to 900,000 distinct CDR3 sequences, over 35% of them seen just once.

This sequence was found in a man between 18 and 29 years old with Graves' hyperthyroidism. The chain is built from TRBV29-1 and TRBJ1-2, with TRBD1 identical over 7 bases. Sample: blood. This CDR3 reads CSVEDWTGSYGYTF. DNA of the CDR3: TGCAGCGTTGAGGACTGGACAGGCAGCTATGGCTACACCTTC.